These T cell receptor beta chains were read from a single sample in a study of shared clonotypes between healthy human individuals. The assay was immunoSEQ multiplex PCR, and TCRdb's table has in-frame clones only and misses some. The table has some 450,000 clones, roughly three quarters seen once. Sequenced: PBMCs. The receptor set was obtained from a woman aged 40 to 50 in good health. Some clones in this sample may be carry-over from other donors' samples. CDR3s include the opening cysteine and the closing phenylalanine or tryptophan. Fields, in order: D gene, V gene, J gene, clone size, CDR3 DNA, CDR3 protein. A D gene is named only where the DNA matches it firmly. Clone sizes are given selectively: once, few, many, or a class where the clone is expanded.

>NA|TRBV5-4|TRBJ2-1|NA
TGTGCCAGCAGCTTGGACAGATTTTCCTACAATGAGCAGTTCTTC
CASSLDRFSYNEQFF
>NA|TRBV10-2|TRBJ2-5|NA
TGCGCCAGCAGCGCCAGCCAAGAGACCCAGTACTTC
CASSASQETQYF
>NA|TRBV9|TRBJ2-7|NA
TGTGCCCCGGAGGACTGGCAGTACTTC
CAPEDWQYF
>NA|TRBV7-9|TRBJ2-5|NA
TGTGCCAGCAGCTCCGGGATACGATGGGGAGAGACCCAGTACTTC
CASSSGIRWGETQYF
>TRBD1|TRBV5-1|TRBJ1-1|NA
TGCGCCAGCAGCCCCGGACAGGTTGTAGGGAACACTGAAGCTTTCTTT
CASSPGQVVGNTEAFF
>TRBD2|TRBV7-2|TRBJ2-3|NA
TGTGCCAGCAGCTTAGGTCTAGCGGGAGCAGATACGCAGTATTTT
CASSLGLAGADTQYF
>TRBD2|TRBV6-5|TRBJ2-2|NA
TGTGCCAGCAGTTACTCGGCTAGCGGGGGCACCGGGGAGCTGTTTTTT
CASSYSASGGTGELFF
>TRBD2|TRBV6-1|TRBJ2-6|once
TGTGCCAGCACAAGCGGGGGTTCTGGGGCCAACGTCCTGACTTTC
CASTSGGSGANVLTF
>TRBD2|TRBV11-2|TRBJ2-1|NA
TGTGCCAGCAGCGGACCGGGACTAGCGGGAGTTTGGGAGTTCTTC
CASSGPGLAGVWEFF
>TRBD2|TRBV10-2|TRBJ2-1|NA
TGCGCCAGCACACCTAGCGGGGGATACAATGAGCAGTTCTTC
CASTPSGGYNEQFF
>TRBD2|TRBV6-6|TRBJ2-7|NA
TGTGCCAGCAGTTACTTGTATGGGGAGGGCCACGAGCAGTACTTC
CASSYLYGEGHEQYF
>NA|TRBV28|TRBJ2-7|NA
TGTGCCAGCAGACCCGCCCGTGCCGGAATCTACGAGCAGTACTTC
CASRPARAGIYEQYF
>NA|TRBV28|TRBJ1-1|NA
TGTGCCAGCAGTTTTGATGGCAAAGCTTTCTTT
CASSFDGKAFF
>NA|TRBV19|TRBJ1-5|many
TGTGCCAGTAGTATAGAGGCAGGCAGTAGGAATCAGCCCCAGCATTTT
CASSIEAGSRNQPQHF
>TRBD2|TRBV30|TRBJ2-7|NA
TGTGTCTGGGCCCCCGGGACTAGGCCCGGTTCGGAGCAGTACTTC
CVWAPGTRPGSEQYF
>TRBD2|TRBV28|TRBJ2-1|NA
TGTGCCAGCAGGGGGAGGGTCAATGAGCAGTTCTTC
CASRGRVNEQFF
>NA|TRBV2|TRBJ1-1|NA
TGTGCCAGCAGGATAGGGCGGAACACTGAAGCTTTCTTT
CASRIGRNTEAFF
>TRBD2|TRBV9|TRBJ2-7|NA
TGTGCCAGCAGCGTAGCGGCTAGCGGGGACTACGAGCAGTACTTC
CASSVAASGDYEQYF
>NA|TRBV27|TRBJ1-4|few
TGTGCCAGCACCCGGACTCATTCGGTCCTCGGCCGGGAAAAACTGTTTTTT
CASTRTHSVLGREKLFF
>NA|TRBV7-8|TRBJ2-2|NA
TGTGCCAGTCAGGGACTTAACACCGGGGAGCTGTTTTTT
CASQGLNTGELFF
>TRBD2|TRBV29-1|TRBJ2-1|NA
TGCAGCGTTGAGGGACTAGCCTCCTACAATGAGCAGTTCTTC
CSVEGLASYNEQFF
>TRBD2|TRBV28|TRBJ2-7|many
TGTGCCAGCAGTCCCGCCGGGACTAGCGGGGCCTACGAGCAGTACTTC
CASSPAGTSGAYEQYF
>NA|TRBV19|TRBJ1-1|NA
TGTGCCAGTAGTATGGGGGATTACACTGAAGCTTTCTTT
CASSMGDYTEAFF
>TRBD2|TRBV7-3|TRBJ2-7|NA
TGTGCCAGCAGCCCACGAGGGCTAGCGGGAAGCGAGCAGTACTTC
CASSPRGLAGSEQYF
>NA|TRBV20-1|TRBJ2-3|NA
TGCAGTGCTTACTTTCCAGATACGCAGTATTTT
CSAYFPDTQYF
>NA|TRBV4-1|TRBJ2-7|many
TGCGCCAGCAGCCAACCGCGGGTTGGCTCCTACGAGCAGTACTTC
CASSQPRVGSYEQYF
>NA|TRBV7-8|TRBJ1-2|NA
TGTGCCAGCAGCTTAGTCTCAGGGGACGGGAATGGCTACACCTTC
CASSLVSGDGNGYTF
>NA|TRBV7-9|TRBJ2-5|once
TGTGCCAGCAGCTGGGGGTGGGGAGGAGAGACCCAGTACTTC
CASSWGWGGETQYF
>TRBD1|TRBV19|TRBJ1-2|few
TGTGCCAGTAGTATGGCCGGGACAGGGTCCGATGGCTACACCTTC
CASSMAGTGSDGYTF
>TRBD1|TRBV25-1|TRBJ1-5|NA
TGTGCCAGCAGTGAATCCAGGACAGGGATCGGCAATCAGCCCCAGCATTTT
CASSESRTGIGNQPQHF
>TRBD2|TRBV5-1|TRBJ2-1|NA
TGCGCCAGCAGCAAGACTAGCGGCTCCTACAATGAGCAGTTCTTC
CASSKTSGSYNEQFF
>NA|TRBV19|TRBJ1-3|many
TGTGCCAGTAGTATACAGGCGGCTGCTGGAAACACCATATATTTT
CASSIQAAAGNTIYF
>TRBD2|TRBV6-6|TRBJ2-5|NA
TGTGCCAGCCTGAGCCTAGCGGGGGAGACCCAGTACTTC
CASLSLAGETQYF
>TRBD2|TRBV5-1|TRBJ2-7|NA
TGCGCCAGCAGCTCCCTAGCGGAACCCTACGAGCAGTACTTC
CASSSLAEPYEQYF
>TRBD2|TRBV6-1|TRBJ2-7|few
TGTGCCAGCAGTGAAGCCGGGGGGGCCTACTTC
CASSEAGGAYF
>NA|TRBV28|TRBJ1-2|many
TGTGCCAGCAGTTTAGCTCGGTCACCTGCTATTAACTATGGCTACACCTTC
CASSLARSPAINYGYTF
>TRBD1|TRBV10-2|TRBJ1-2|NA
TGCGCCAGCAGTATCGGGACAGGGGGTTATGGCTACACCTTC
CASSIGTGGYGYTF
>TRBD2|TRBV6-6|TRBJ2-3|once
TGTGCCAGCAGTAGCGGGAGCCGCACAGATACGCAGTATTTT
CASSSGSRTDTQYF
>NA|TRBV4-3|TRBJ1-2|NA
TGCGCCAGCAGCCTAGCCCTCCGCAGGCCGCTAAACTATGGCTACACCTTC
CASSLALRRPLNYGYTF
>TRBD2|TRBV5-4|TRBJ2-2|once
TGTGCCAGCAGCTTGGGACTAGCGGGAGGGGCCCGGCCCGGGGAGCTGTTTTTT
CASSLGLAGGARPGELFF